This T cell receptor (beta chain) was found in a study of cytomegalovirus exposure and HLA in healthy donors. Findings of the study overall: The Asian-associated ancestry cluster reportedly had fewer N-insertions than the approximately 670-donor mean in a later analysis. Researchers reportedly found TCR beta sequences accurately predicted most subjects' HLA-A and HLA-B alleles.

Comments on this clone: Antigen: not known.

Both 60 Vbeta primers and 13 Jbeta primers went into the PCR. The authors' processing: Roughly 76 million unique TCR beta chains, around 10 million of them shared, were counted by a later analysis. Profiled with immunoSEQ multiplex PCR; TCRdb holds only in-frame clones, not every one. V and J calls and clone size are as listed in that table; D and trimming were resolved from the DNA. The profile covers around 140,000 clones, with about 78% appearing a single time and roughly 4% taken by the ten largest. Losses at the gene ends were 0 bases for V and 7 bases for J; bases not matched to a gene: 0. This CDR3 has 14 amino acids. From germline, CDR1 is WNHNN and CDR2 SYGVQD (reference sequence).

Material: PBMCs. This clonotype was obtained from a man aged 50-59 years in good health and CMV-seropositive. The V call is TRBV10-1, the J call TRBJ1-6; 7 nucleotides match TRBD1. In DNA, the CDR3 is TGCGCCAGCAGTGAGTCCAGGGGGAATTCACCCCTCCACTTT. This encodes CASSESRGNSPLHF.